Each of the 20 T cell receptor beta chains below was sequenced from the same sample in a study of blood T cell repertoires in COVID-19. TCRdb's table, derived via immunoSEQ multiplex PCR, lists solely in-frame clones and lacks some. Of roughly 180,000 clones listed, over 70% are singletons. The sample consisted of PBMCs or T cells enriched from blood (not recorded which). These receptors all come from a man over 45 who had recovered from COVID-19.

The rearrangement joins TRBV28 to TRBJ2-1; 7 bases fit TRBD1. This CDR3 is built from 14 residues. CDR1 and CDR2 from the germline V gene are MDHEN and SYDVKM. J was trimmed by 9 bases and V by 5 bases; bases with no gene match: 10. CDR3 bases: TGTGCCAGCAGTCCCGGGACAGATTTAAGTGAGCAGTTCTTC. Amino acid sequence: CASSPGTDLSEQFF.

The chain combines TRBV3-1 (or the pseudogene TRBV3-2) with TRBJ2-1; 9 nucleotides agree with TRBD2. The CDR3 length is 15 residues. CDR1 LGHDT and CDR2 YNNKEL come from the germline V gene (reference sequence). V dropped 3 bases and J dropped 6; count of bases not matched to a gene: 6. CDR3 amino acids: CASSQAGTSINEQFF. As DNA, the CDR3 is TGTGCCAGCAGCCAGGCCGGGACTAGCATCAATGAGCAGTTCTTC.

V gene TRBV7-2 combines with J gene TRBJ1-4; 7 bases are shared with TRBD1. CDR1 SGHTA and CDR2 FQGNSA come from the germline V gene. Trimming at V came to 3 bases and at J to 8 bases, leaving 6 bases not matched to a gene. This CDR3 spans 14 amino acids. CDR3 region: CASSFDRAAEKLFF. CDR3 DNA: TGTGCCAGCAGCTTTGACAGGGCCGCAGAAAAACTGTTTTTT.

The chain has TRBV5-5 and TRBJ1-5, with D maybe TRBD1 (5 bases). V shed 2 bases and J shed 5 bases, with 14 bases lying between them. CDR3 length: 15 residues. From germline, CDR1 is SGHKS and CDR2 YYEKEE (reference sequence). CDR3 DNA sequence: TGTGCCAGCAGCTTATATATCGGGGGGGATCAGCCCCAGCATTTT. This translates into CASSLYIGGDQPQHF.

This clone was observed a few times. V is TRBV3-1 (or the pseudogene TRBV3-2) and J is TRBJ1-6; D is undetermined. Germline assignment: CDR1 LGHDT and CDR2 YNNKEL (reference sequence). The CDR3 is 13 amino acids. The V end lost 0 bases, the J end lost 9 bases, and 6 bases lay between the germline ends. CDR3 bases: TGTGCCAGCAGCCAAGACGGTAGTTCACCCCTCCACTTT. Protein sequence: CASSQDGSSPLHF.

This clone was counted once. J is TRBJ2-3 and V is TRBV5-1; perhaps TRBD2 as D (6 bases). The germline gives CDR1 SGHRS, CDR2 YFSETQ. The V gene lost 1 base and the J gene lost 4 bases, with 10 bases spanning the gap. The CDR3 contains 14 residues. CDR3: CASSLPGEPDTQYF. The DNA for the CDR3 is TGCGCCAGCAGCTTGCCGGGAGAACCAGATACGCAGTATTTT.

The chain links TRBV6-1 to TRBJ2-1; D might be TRBD2 (5 bases). Between the trimmed V and J ends, which lost 3 bases and 7 bases, there was a span of 13 bases. CDR3 length equals 14 residues. Germline loops: CDR1 MNHNS, CDR2 SASEGT. This CDR3 is CASSDRAARNEQFF. The DNA for the CDR3 is TGTGCCAGCAGTGACAGAGCGGCCCGGAATGAGCAGTTCTTC.

The chain uses TRBV2 and TRBJ1-1; possibly TRBD1 for D (5 bases). Germline V gives CDR1 SNHLY, CDR2 FYNNEI. V gave up 7 bases and J gave up 8 bases, with 14 bases separating them. The CDR3 loop spans 12 amino acids. CDR3 in amino acids: CASNAGRGEAFF. The CDR3 nucleotides are TGTGCCAGCAACGCGGGGCGCGGGGAAGCTTTCTTT.

This chain connects TRBV5-5 to TRBJ1-1; tentative D call: TRBD1 (5 bases). Germline V gene data show CDR1 as SGHKS and CDR2 as YYEKEE (reference sequence). V lost 7 bases to trimming and J lost 0 bases, with 16 bases between them. The CDR3 runs 15 residues. CDR3 coding DNA: TGTGCCAGCCGACCCGGGGCGGGGATGAACACTGAAGCTTTCTTT. The encoded protein is CASRPGAGMNTEAFF.

The CDR3 DNA reads as TGTGCCAGCAGCTTATCCCAGGGGGCTAATGGCTACACCTTC. This sequence encodes CASSLSQGANGYTF. The chain is built from TRBV7-9 and TRBJ1-2; 8 bases match TRBD1. Per germline, CDR1 SEHNR and CDR2 FQNEAQ (reference sequence). V was clipped by 2 bases and J by 6 bases; unmatched bases: 5. CDR3 length: 14 amino acids.

V usage is TRBV7-9 and J usage is TRBJ1-1; 9 bases fit TRBD1. Germline V CDR1 and CDR2: SEHNR, FQNEAQ (reference sequence). The CDR3 runs 17 residues. Germline trimming cut 6 bases from V and 4 bases from J; bases unmatched to any gene: 15. The DNA for the CDR3 is TGTGCCAGCAGGGAGGGGGGGACAGGGAAGGTGGGCACTGAAGCTTTCTTT. This encodes CASREGGTGKVGTEAFF.

The genes are TRBV27 and TRBJ2-5; D not certain. V was trimmed by 4 bases and J by 1 base, leaving 16 bases between them. Germline lookup yields CDR1 MNHEY and CDR2 SMNVEV (reference sequence). The CDR3 length is 16 residues. The CDR3 nucleotides are TGTGCCAGCAGTTCGGCCCTCCAGGCGTTCCAAGAGACCCAGTACTTC. This codes for CASSSALQAFQETQYF.

The V gene is TRBV18, the J gene TRBJ2-2; 7 bases line up with TRBD1. The germline V gene encodes CDR1 KGHSH and CDR2 LQKENI. J was trimmed by 3 bases and V by 5 bases; bases with no gene match: 6. The CDR3 has 15 residues. This chain's CDR3 is CASSRGGSDTGELFF. CDR3 nucleotide sequence: TGTGCCAGCTCAAGAGGGGGCTCTGACACCGGGGAGCTGTTTTTT. The whole variable domain, filled in from reference TRBV18 and TRBJ2-2, reads NAGVMQNPRHLVRRRGQEARLRCSPMKGHSHVYWYRQLPEEGLKFMVYLQKENIIDESGMPKERFSAEFPKEGPSILRIQQVVRGDSAAYFCASSRGGSDTGELFFGEGSRLTVL.

The chain links TRBV7-2 to TRBJ2-5; tentatively, D is TRBD2 (6 bases). Per the germline V gene, CDR1 is SGHTA and CDR2 is FQGNSA. V was clipped by 3 bases and J by 4 bases, with 21 bases between them. The CDR3 extends over 17 amino acids. CDR3 sequence: CASSFFAPGIGGETQYF. CDR3 nucleotides: TGTGCCAGCAGCTTTTTTGCCCCCGGGATCGGGGGAGAGACCCAGTACTTC. The full variable domain, completed using reference TRBV7-2 and TRBJ2-5, is GAGVSQSPSNKVTEKGKDVELRCDPISGHTALYWYRQSLGQGLEFLIYFQGNSAPDKSGLPSDRFSAERTGGSVSTLTIQRTQQEDSAVYLCASSFFAPGIGGETQYFGPGTRLLVL.

This chain connects TRBV7-9 to TRBJ2-5; no firm D call. The CDR3 contains 12 residues. Germline V lookup: CDR1 SEHNR, CDR2 FQNEAQ (reference sequence). The V and J ends lost 5 bases and 3 bases respectively, with 7 bases between them. CDR3 bases: TGTGCCAGCAGCAAACCTAAAGAGACCCAGTACTTC. It translates to CASSKPKETQYF.

This sequence joins TRBV5-1 and TRBJ2-7; 10 bases are a match to TRBD2. There are 14 residues in the CDR3. Germline CDR1 and CDR2: SGHRS and YFSETQ. The junction had 8 bases not matched to a gene; V was cut back by 4 bases and J by 7 bases. In DNA, the CDR3 is TGCGCCAGCAGCGCTGTAGCGGGAGGAAAGGAGCAGTACTTC. This translates into CASSAVAGGKEQYF.

This sequence joins TRBV7-2 and TRBJ1-1; D might be TRBD1 (6 bases). Trimming cost V 5 bases and J 6 bases, with 16 bases left between them. The CDR3 runs 14 residues. Germline values: CDR1 SGHTA, CDR2 FQGNSA. The CDR3 loop reads CASSDRLPGAEAFF. The CDR3, as DNA: TGTGCCAGCAGCGACAGGCTACCCGGGGCTGAAGCTTTCTTT. The variable domain in full, completed from reference TRBV7-2 and TRBJ1-1, reads GAGVSQSPSNKVTEKGKDVELRCDPISGHTALYWYRQSLGQGLEFLIYFQGNSAPDKSGLPSDRFSAERTGGSVSTLTIQRTQQEDSAVYLCASSDRLPGAEAFFGQGTRLTVV.

This chain uses TRBV7-3 with TRBJ1-1, with unresolved D. The V end was cut by 5 bases, the J end by 6 bases, with 13 bases between. CDR1 and CDR2 from the germline V gene are SGHTA and FQGTGA. The CDR3 totals 13 residues. The CDR3 reads CASSQEGWAEAFF. DNA for the CDR3: TGTGCCAGCAGCCAGGAGGGTTGGGCTGAAGCTTTCTTT.

V and J are TRBV5-1 and TRBJ1-1, with 9 bases lining up with TRBD1. Germline trimming cut 1 base from V and 3 bases from J; bases unmatched to any gene: 13. Germline-derived CDR1 and CDR2 are SGHRS and YFSETQ. The length of the CDR3 is 18 residues. CDR3 in amino acids: CASSLQGQGVGWDTEAFF. CDR3 in DNA: TGCGCCAGCAGCTTGCAGGGACAGGGCGTAGGTTGGGACACTGAAGCTTTCTTT.

The V gene is TRBV7-8, the J gene TRBJ2-7; tentatively, D is TRBD1 (6 bases). The ends were cut back, 5 bases at V and 6 bases at J, with 11 bases in the middle. The CDR3 covers 12 residues. The germline V gene encodes CDR1 SGHVS and CDR2 FQNEAQ. CDR3 loop: CASSQTGIEQYF. The CDR3 nucleotides read TGTGCCAGCAGCCAAACAGGGATCGAGCAGTACTTC.